The 14 T cell receptor beta chains presented below share a single source sample, sequenced in a study of early T cells in non-severe SARS-CoV-2 infection (dated by TCRdb to the early 2020s). To prepare the library, 5' RACE was applied. The sequencer listed for this sample is NextSeq 500. Clones were called with MiXCR by TCRdb after fastp trimmed the public reads at Q25, and only in-frame beta chains were retained. CDR3 protein duplicates are merged, each entry listing the most common genes and DNA. This sample holds roughly 69,000 distinct CDR3 sequences; roughly a tenth were observed only once. The ten largest clonotypes hold 4.5% to 6.5% of the sample. Specimen: whole blood. The receptors originated from an adult who was a healthcare worker with PCR-confirmed SARS-CoV-2 infection or an uninfected control (not recorded which).

This clonotype was observed a handful of times. The genes are TRBV19 and TRBJ2-2; 7 bases agree with TRBD1. The junction had 6 bases not matched to a gene; V was cut back by 5 bases and J by 6 bases. Germline CDR1 reads LNHDA; CDR2 reads SQIVND (reference sequence). The CDR3 spans 14 residues. CDR3 nucleotides: TGTGCCAGTAGTTCTACAGGGGTGCCCGGGGAGCTGTTTTTT. It yields the protein CASSSTGVPGELFF.

This clonotype was counted ten times or more. The V call is TRBV3-1, the J call TRBJ1-1, with D possibly being TRBD1 (6 bases). Germline-derived CDR1 and CDR2 are LGHDT and YNNKEL (reference sequence). CDR3 length: 14 residues. Trimming took 4 bases from V and 1 from J, leaving 10 bases between them. CDR3 bases: TGTGCCAGCAGCCCGTCAGGGGCGAACACTGAAGCTTTCTTT. This gives the protein CASSPSGANTEAFF.

At least ten counts were recorded for this clonotype. The J gene is TRBJ2-5, the V gene TRBV10-3; 9 bases line up with TRBD1. The J segment lost 1 base and the V segment lost 0 bases, leaving 6 bases of the junction unmatched. CDR1 and CDR2 from the germline V gene are ENHRY and SYGVKD. This CDR3 has 17 amino acids. CDR3 DNA sequence: TGTGCCATCAGTGAGTCAATGGGACAGGGTGGCCAAGAGACCCAGTACTTC. Amino acid sequence: CAISESMGQGGQETQYF.

In this sample, this clonotype turned up many times. CDR3 sequence: CASSLALRGGDTQYF. DNA of the CDR3: TGTGCCAGCAGTTTAGCGCTCAGGGGAGGAGATACGCAGTATTTT. The rearrangement joins TRBV12-3 or TRBV12-4 to TRBJ2-3; D possibly matches TRBD1 or TRBD2 (6 bases each). CDR3 size: 15 residues. Deletions cut 0 bases from V and 5 bases from J, with 12 bases between.

This clonotype was detected a few times. The J gene is TRBJ2-7, the V gene TRBV7-2; a weak D match, TRBD2 (5 bases). Germline CDR1 and CDR2: SGHTA and FQGNSA. Trimming stripped 5 bases from V and 7 bases from J, with 21 bases between. There are 15 residues in the CDR3. CDR3 bases: TGTGCCAGCAGCGGCGTCGGTTGGGGAGCGAGGGAGCAGTACTTC. This codes for CASSGVGWGAREQYF. The whole variable domain, filled in from reference TRBV7-2 and TRBJ2-7, reads GAGVSQSPSNKVTEKGKDVELRCDPISGHTALYWYRQSLGQGLEFLIYFQGNSAPDKSGLPSDRFSAERTGGSVSTLTIQRTQQEDSAVYLCASSGVGWGAREQYFGPGTRLTVT.

The table lists this clonotype with a few counts. The chain carries TRBV28 and TRBJ2-7; D is possibly TRBD1 (5 bases). The CDR3 spans 15 residues. Germline loops: CDR1 MDHEN, CDR2 SYDVKM. V was shortened by 7 bases and J by 5 bases, with 21 bases between the two germline ends. CDR3 residues: CASNQPWVRADEQYF. CDR3 coding DNA: TGTGCCAGCAACCAACCATGGGTCAGGGCTGACGAGCAGTACTTC.

In this sample, this clonotype turned up many times. The CDR3 loop reads CATSRGGGQETQYF. Here the CDR3 DNA reads TGTGCCACCAGCAGAGGGGGCGGCCAAGAGACCCAGTACTTC. This chain links TRBV15 with TRBJ2-5, with a weak D call TRBD1 (5 bases). Germline CDR1 LNHNV, CDR2 YYDKDF (reference sequence). Trimming removed 1 base at V and 1 base at J, with 7 bases between. The CDR3 totals 14 residues.

This clonotype was observed a few times. This chain uses TRBV27 with TRBJ2-1; D is unclear. The V and J ends lost 5 bases and 5 bases respectively, with 10 bases between them. The germline V gene has CDR1 MNHEY and CDR2 SMNVEV (reference sequence). This CDR3 comprises 13 residues. CDR3 DNA: TGTGCCAGCAGTCGAGCCCCCGACAATGAGCAGTTCTTC. Translated: CASSRAPDNEQFF.

The chain couples TRBV6-5 to TRBJ1-1; D is ambiguous. The CDR3 spans 16 residues. V lost 3 bases and J 6 bases, leaving 20 bases between the germline ends. The germline gives CDR1 MNHEY, CDR2 SVGAGI. This CDR3 reads CASSYSTPSMVSEAFF. DNA of the CDR3: TGTGCCAGCAGTTATTCGACGCCATCAATGGTATCTGAAGCTTTCTTT.

This chain joins TRBV12-3 or TRBV12-4 and TRBJ1-6; D unclear. Trimming shortened V by 4 bases and J by 9 bases, and 13 bases separated the two germline ends. CDR3 size: 14 residues. The CDR3, as DNA: TGTGCCAGCAGTTCCAACCGGGATTTTTCACCCCTCCACTTT. This translates into CASSSNRDFSPLHF.

This clonotype was detected many times. The genes are TRBV12-3 or TRBV12-4 and TRBJ2-3, with 9 bases matching TRBD2. The V segment lost 6 bases and the J segment 3 bases; nucleotides outside the gene matches: 7. This CDR3 spans 15 amino acids. This CDR3 reads CASSRSGRRTDTQYF. The CDR3 bases are TGTGCCAGCAGCCGGAGCGGGAGGAGGACAGATACGCAGTATTTT.

This clonotype was recorded a few times. An end of the junction does not agree with germline; a read error may underlie this. The genes are TRBV7-9 and TRBJ2-3; D gene uncertain. This CDR3 region has 11 residues. The germline V gene encodes CDR1 SEHNR and CDR2 FQNEAQ (reference sequence). In DNA, the CDR3 is TGTGCCAGCAGCTTAGACCAAACAAGGCATTTT. Translating gives CASSLDQTRHF.

This clonotype was observed a few times. The rearrangement joins TRBV5-1 to TRBJ1-1; D unresolved. The CDR3 extends over 14 amino acids. Trimming cost V 0 bases and J 3 bases, with 9 bases left between them. Germline V CDR1 and CDR2: SGHRS, YFSETQ. The CDR3 DNA reads as TGCGCCAGCAGCTTGGTTGGGGATGACACTGAAGCTTTCTTT. This gives the protein CASSLVGDDTEAFF.

This clonotype was found a few times. As DNA, the CDR3 is TGTGCCACCAGCAGAGATCTCCGCCTAGCGGATTACAATGAGCAGTTCTTC. Translated, it gives CATSRDLRLADYNEQFF. The genes are TRBV15 and TRBJ2-1; 7 bases fit TRBD2. The length of the CDR3 is 17 residues. J was trimmed by 4 bases and V by 0 bases; bases with no gene match: 9. Germline values: CDR1 LNHNV, CDR2 YYDKDF (reference sequence).